One and the same sample provided the 7 T cell receptor beta chains below, sequenced in a study of T cells in Graves' hyperthyroidism and ophthalmopathy. RNA transcripts served as the template for amplifying TCR beta CDR3 regions. HTBI primers were employed in a first-round RT-PCR of the TCR CDR3. Each CDR3 protein gets one entry after TCRdb re-called the multiplex PCR reads with MiXCR. The sample consists of under 450,000 distinct CDR3 sequences, 15% to 17% of them appearing once. The sample was blood. These receptors originate from a woman aged 18-30 years with Graves' hyperthyroidism.

This clonotype was seen many times. V gene TRBV24-1 combines with J gene TRBJ1-5; possibly TRBD1 for D (6 bases). This CDR3 contains 18 residues. Germline V gene lookup returns CDR1 KGHDR and CDR2 SFDVKD. Trimming left V 2 bases short and J 0 bases short, with 16 bases between. The CDR3 sequence: CATSDSTGTPYSNQPQHF. In nucleotides, the CDR3 is TGTGCCACCAGTGATTCAACCGGGACACCATATAGCAATCAGCCCCAGCATTTT.

In its sample, this clonotype was seen many times. The chain carries TRBV7-3 and TRBJ1-6; D gene uncertain. V shed 1 base and J shed 7 bases, with 11 bases lying between them. The length of the CDR3 is 15 residues. The germline V gene encodes CDR1 SGHTA and CDR2 FQGTGA. The CDR3 loop reads CASSLIAGRNSPLHF. CDR3 nucleotide sequence: TGTGCCAGCAGCTTAATAGCGGGGAGGAATTCACCCCTCCACTTT.

This clonotype was observed at least ten times. The chain carries TRBV5-1 and TRBJ2-2; no definite D call. Germline loops: CDR1 SGHRS, CDR2 YFSETQ. The CDR3 runs to 13 residues. V gave up 4 bases and J gave up 2 bases, with 6 bases separating them. The CDR3 region is CASSDINTGELFF. In DNA form, the CDR3 reads TGCGCCAGCAGCGATATAAACACCGGGGAGCTGTTTTTT.

This clonotype was detected ten times or more. The CDR3 region has the DNA TGTGCCAGCAGCCCCGTCGGACTAGGGAATGAGCAGTTCTTC. This codes for CASSPVGLGNEQFF. The chain employs TRBV7-3 and TRBJ2-1, with TRBD2 matching over 7 bases. The V and J ends lost 5 bases and 7 bases, in that order; junction bases with no gene match: 8. Germline V gene sequence: CDR1 SGHTA, CDR2 FQGTGA. There are 14 residues in the CDR3.

The chain is built from TRBV6-5 and TRBJ2-7; 8 bases are shared with TRBD1. The CDR3 totals 15 residues. J was trimmed by 2 bases and V by 0 bases; bases with no gene match: 3. Germline loops: CDR1 MNHEY, CDR2 SVGAGI. In nucleotides, the CDR3 is TGTGCCAGCAGTTACTCGGGACAGGACCCCTACGAGCAGTACTTC. Its translation: CASSYSGQDPYEQYF.

At least ten counts were recorded for this clonotype. V gene TRBV12-5 combines with J gene TRBJ2-7; weak D call: TRBD2 (5 bases). V was pared by 5 bases and J by 4 bases, with 12 bases between. The CDR3 runs 13 residues. Looked up from germline, CDR1 is LGHNT and CDR2 is FRNRAP. This chain's CDR3 is CASGGAREYEQYF. For the CDR3, the DNA is TGTGCTAGTGGTGGAGCTCGGGAATACGAGCAGTACTTC.

This clonotype has at least ten counts. This chain connects TRBV6-1 to TRBJ1-5; no firm D call. CDR1 is MNHNS and CDR2 is SASEGT in the germline V gene. This CDR3 has 17 amino acids. Trimming stripped 6 bases from V and 7 bases from J, with 25 bases between. The CDR3 protein is CASSPMVAGFQAQPQHF. The CDR3 bases are TGTGCCAGCAGCCCTATGGTGGCGGGGTTCCAGGCCCAGCCCCAGCATTTT.